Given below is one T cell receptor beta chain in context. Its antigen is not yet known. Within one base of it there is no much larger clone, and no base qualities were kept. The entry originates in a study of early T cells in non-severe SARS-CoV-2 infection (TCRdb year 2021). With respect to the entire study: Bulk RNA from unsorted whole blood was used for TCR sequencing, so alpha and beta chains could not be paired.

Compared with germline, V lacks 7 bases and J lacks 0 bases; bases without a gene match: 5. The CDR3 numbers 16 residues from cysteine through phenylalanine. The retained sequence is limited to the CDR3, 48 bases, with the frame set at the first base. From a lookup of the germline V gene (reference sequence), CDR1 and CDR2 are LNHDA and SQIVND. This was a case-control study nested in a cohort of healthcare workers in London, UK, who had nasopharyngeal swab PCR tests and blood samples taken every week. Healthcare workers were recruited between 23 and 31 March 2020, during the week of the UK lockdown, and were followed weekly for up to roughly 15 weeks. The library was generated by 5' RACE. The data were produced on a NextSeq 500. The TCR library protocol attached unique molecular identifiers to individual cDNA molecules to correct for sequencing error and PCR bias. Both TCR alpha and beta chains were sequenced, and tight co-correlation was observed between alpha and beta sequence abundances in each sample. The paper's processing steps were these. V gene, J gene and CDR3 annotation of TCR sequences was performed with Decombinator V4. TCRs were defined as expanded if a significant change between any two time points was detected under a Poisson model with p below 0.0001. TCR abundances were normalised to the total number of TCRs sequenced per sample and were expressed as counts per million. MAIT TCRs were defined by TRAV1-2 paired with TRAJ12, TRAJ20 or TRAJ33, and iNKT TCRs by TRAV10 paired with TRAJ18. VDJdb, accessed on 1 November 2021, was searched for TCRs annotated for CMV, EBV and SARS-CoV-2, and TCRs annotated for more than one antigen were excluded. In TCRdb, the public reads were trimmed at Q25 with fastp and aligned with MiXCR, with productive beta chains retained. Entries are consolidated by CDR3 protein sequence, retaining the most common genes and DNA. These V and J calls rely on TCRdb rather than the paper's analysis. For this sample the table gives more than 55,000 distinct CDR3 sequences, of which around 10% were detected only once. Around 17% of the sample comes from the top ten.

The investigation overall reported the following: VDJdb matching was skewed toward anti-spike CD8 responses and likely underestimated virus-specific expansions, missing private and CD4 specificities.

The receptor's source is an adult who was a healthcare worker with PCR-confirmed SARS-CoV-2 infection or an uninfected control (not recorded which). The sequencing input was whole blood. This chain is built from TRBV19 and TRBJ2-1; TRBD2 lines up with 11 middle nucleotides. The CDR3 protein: CASTPSGRHSYNEQFF. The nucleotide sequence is TGTGCCAGTACCCCTAGCGGGAGGCACTCCTACAATGAGCAGTTCTTC.